These 23 T cell receptor beta chains were sequenced from one sample in a study of human T cells and chemical hapten exposure. The time point denotes: pre-sensitization, week 0. Treatment in this sample: therapeutic diphenylcyclopropenone sensitization with weekly scalp DPC. TCRdb called the RACE reads again in MiXCR, with one record for every CDR3 protein. The table includes tens of thousands of distinct CDR3 sequences, around 10% detected once. The sequences come from whole blood, collected in connection with sensitization to the hapten diphenylcyclopropenone (DPC). The receptor source for this set is a woman between 35 and 50 years old with alopecia areata. Some clones in this sample may be carry-over from other donors' samples.

This clonotype has at least ten counts. This sequence joins TRBV19 and TRBJ1-2; unclear D gene. Germline assignment: CDR1 LNHDA and CDR2 SQIVND (reference sequence). This CDR3 is 13 amino acids long. V lost 6 bases to trimming and J lost 8 bases, with 16 bases between them. The CDR3 DNA reads TGTGCCAGTAGGGCTTCGGACGTAGGCGGCTACACCTTC. It translates to CASRASDVGGYTF.

This clonotype was seen at least ten times. The rearrangement uses TRBV12-3 or TRBV12-4 and TRBJ1-6; 8 nucleotides line up with TRBD1. The CDR3 consists of 14 residues. Trimming cost V 4 bases and J 10 bases; bases outside gene matches: 6. The DNA for the CDR3 is TGTGCCAGCAGTTGGACAGGGAGAGGCTCACCCCTCCACTTT. Translating it yields CASSWTGRGSPLHF.

This sequence joins TRBV28 and TRBJ1-5, with 8 bases fitting TRBD1. CDR1 and CDR2 from the germline V gene are MDHEN and SYDVKM. Losses at the gene ends were 5 bases for V and 3 bases for J; bases not matched to a gene: 3. The CDR3 is 14 amino acids. This CDR3 is CASSGTGDNQPQHF. As DNA, the CDR3 is TGTGCCAGCAGTGGGACAGGAGACAATCAGCCCCAGCATTTT.

This clonotype was observed at least ten times. The chain recombines TRBV2 with TRBJ1-1; D gene ambiguous. The CDR3 runs 11 residues. V was pared by 6 bases and J by 7 bases, with 9 bases between. Germline-derived CDR1 and CDR2 are SNHLY and FYNNEI. As DNA, the CDR3 is TGTGCCAGCAGCCGAAGCCGTGAAGCTTTCTTT. Residues: CASSRSREAFF.

The V call is TRBV11-2, the J call TRBJ2-3; 9 bases map to TRBD2. V was pared by 8 bases and J by 1 base, with 4 bases of the junction left unmatched. The CDR3 spans 14 residues. Germline V CDR1 and CDR2: SGHAT, FQNNGV. The CDR3 DNA reads TGTGCCAGCCGGCGGGGGGGCGGCACAGATACGCAGTATTTT. As protein: CASRRGGGTDTQYF.

This clonotype occurred many times. V is TRBV5-4 and J is TRBJ1-1; TRBD1 might be the D (5 bases). CDR3 length: 17 amino acids. From germline, CDR1 is SGHNT and CDR2 YYREEE (reference sequence). V dropped 4 bases and J dropped 0 bases, with 19 bases sitting between them. The CDR3 DNA is TGTGCCAGCAGCCCGGGGACTTCCCGGGCGATGAACACTGAAGCTTTCTTT. The encoded protein is CASSPGTSRAMNTEAFF. The full variable domain, in which reference TRBV5-4 and TRBJ1-1 provide the parts outside the CDR3, is ETGVTQSPTHLIKTRGQQVTLRCSSQSGHNTVSWYQQALGQGPQFIFQYYREEENGRGNFPPRFSGLQFPNYSSELNVNALELDDSALYLCASSPGTSRAMNTEAFFGQGTRLTVV.

The chain combines TRBV15 with TRBJ2-7, with unresolved D. The CDR3 loop spans 12 amino acids. Trimming took 1 base from V and 2 from J, leaving 3 bases between them. Germline V CDR1 and CDR2: LNHNV, YYDKDF (reference sequence). The CDR3 reads CATSRGAYEQYF. The CDR3 region has the DNA TGTGCCACCAGCAGAGGGGCCTACGAGCAGTACTTC.

This clonotype was picked up many times. The V and J genes are TRBV4-1 and TRBJ2-3; weak D call: TRBD1 (6 bases). Germline V gene data show CDR1 as MGHRA and CDR2 as YSYEKL. The CDR3 covers 15 residues. V lost 1 base to trimming and J lost 6 bases, with 14 bases between them. CDR3 loop: CASSQGGLALDTQYF. CDR3 nucleotides: TGCGCCAGCAGCCAAGGGGGGCTAGCTCTTGATACGCAGTATTTT.

This clonotype has more than one count but fewer than ten. This chain uses TRBV7-9 with TRBJ1-2; 11 bases match TRBD1. Germline CDR1 SEHNR, CDR2 FQNEAQ (reference sequence). This CDR3 is built from 16 residues. V lost 5 bases, J lost 6 bases, and 11 bases stayed unmatched. DNA of the CDR3: TGTGCCAGCAGCCACATGCCGGGACAGGGGGAAGATGGCTACACCTTC. Protein sequence: CASSHMPGQGEDGYTF.

This clonotype came up a few times. The rearrangement uses TRBV6-1 and TRBJ2-2, with 7 bases identical to TRBD2. V was clipped by 6 bases and J by 7 bases; unmatched bases: 8. Germline loops: CDR1 MNHNS, CDR2 SASEGT. This CDR3 has 14 amino acids. CDR3 residues: CASRAPGGFGELFF. The CDR3 region has the DNA TGTGCCAGCAGGGCCCCGGGAGGATTCGGGGAGCTGTTTTTT.

This clonotype was counted many times. This chain uses TRBV12-3 or TRBV12-4 with TRBJ2-7; D remains unclear. V was pared by 3 bases and J by 6 bases, with 9 bases between. This CDR3 region has 12 residues. For the CDR3, the DNA is TGTGCCAGCAGTTTTTTTGGCCCCGAGCAGTACTTC. Its protein is CASSFFGPEQYF.

The J gene is TRBJ1-5, the V gene TRBV19; no reliable D call. Germline CDR1 and CDR2: LNHDA and SQIVND (reference sequence). The ends were cut back, 6 bases at V and 2 bases at J, with 14 bases in the middle. This CDR3 has 15 amino acids. The CDR3 region is CASSPLGQGNQPQHF. CDR3 nucleotide sequence: TGTGCCAGTAGCCCTCTCGGGCAGGGCAATCAGCCCCAGCATTTT.

This clonotype was counted at least ten times. The chain joins TRBV20-1 to TRBJ1-2; D is perhaps TRBD1 (5 bases). Germline V gives CDR1 DFQATT, CDR2 SNEGSKA (reference sequence). Deletions cut 3 bases from V and 0 bases from J, with 8 bases between. CDR3 length: 13 residues. Here the CDR3 reads CSASGGTNYGYTF. DNA of the CDR3: TGCAGTGCTAGTGGGGGGACTAACTATGGCTACACCTTC.

CDR3 nucleotide sequence: TGTGCCAGCAGTTACTATGGGACAGGCAGCAATTCACCCCTCCACTTT. It specifies CASSYYGTGSNSPLHF. The chain combines TRBV27 with TRBJ1-6; TRBD1 matches 8 bases. The CDR3 covers 16 residues. V dropped 4 bases and J dropped 7; count of bases not matched to a gene: 9. Germline CDR1 and CDR2: MNHEY and SMNVEV (reference sequence).

The chain carries TRBV5-1 and TRBJ2-7; TRBD1 matches 8 bases. V lost 0 bases and J lost 3; bases outside the gene matches: 5. Germline V CDR1 and CDR2: SGHRS, YFSETQ. The CDR3 sequence is 15 residues long. CDR3 DNA: TGCGCCAGCAGCTTGGGGACAGGGTCTGGCTACGAGCAGTACTTC. The encoded protein is CASSLGTGSGYEQYF.

This clonotype was detected ten times or more. This chain joins TRBV14 and TRBJ1-2; perhaps TRBD1 as D (6 bases). This CDR3 has 16 residues. The V gene lost 1 base and the J gene lost 3 bases, with 15 bases spanning the gap. In germline, CDR1 is SGHDN, CDR2 FVKESK. Written as DNA, the CDR3 is TGTGCCAGCAGCCAAGGGGGCCGGGGGCGAGACTATGGCTACACCTTC. Residues: CASSQGGRGRDYGYTF.

This clonotype was picked up a small number of times. V and J are TRBV5-6 and TRBJ1-2; D is undetermined. Per the germline V gene, CDR1 is SGHDT and CDR2 is YYEEEE. The length of the CDR3 is 12 residues. V dropped 4 bases and J dropped 5 bases, with 9 bases sitting between them. The CDR3 is CASSAEAYGYTF. CDR3 DNA: TGTGCCAGCAGCGCCGAGGCTTATGGCTACACCTTC. Variable domain in full (rest from reference TRBV5-6 and TRBJ1-2): DAGVTQSPTHLIKTRGQQVTLRCSPKSGHDTVSWYQQALGQGPQFIFQYYEEEERQRGNFPDRFSGHQFPNYSSELNVNALLLGDSALYLCASSAEAYGYTFGSGTRLTVV.

The chain is built from TRBV5-1 and TRBJ1-2; D gene uncertain. The V and J ends lost 5 bases and 10 bases respectively, with 15 bases between them. This CDR3 has 12 residues. The germline V gene encodes CDR1 SGHRS and CDR2 YFSETQ. CDR3 sequence reads: CASSEQSNVYTF. In DNA, the CDR3 is TGCGCCAGCAGTGAACAGTCTAACGTCTACACCTTC.

The rearrangement uses TRBV7-2 and TRBJ2-3; TRBD2 matches 11 bases. Germline V gene sequence: CDR1 SGHTA, CDR2 FQGNSA. This CDR3 region has 18 residues. V lost 4 bases to trimming and J lost 6 bases; unmatched junction nucleotides: 15. The CDR3, as DNA: TGTGCCAGCAGCTCCGATTTCCCCGCTAGCGGGGGGAGGGATACGCAGTATTTT. It codes for CASSSDFPASGGRDTQYF. Together with reference TRBV7-2 and TRBJ2-3, the CDR3 gives the full variable domain: GAGVSQSPSNKVTEKGKDVELRCDPISGHTALYWYRQSLGQGLEFLIYFQGNSAPDKSGLPSDRFSAERTGGSVSTLTIQRTQQEDSAVYLCASSSDFPASGGRDTQYFGPGTRLTVL.

The sample holds one count of this clonotype. V and J are TRBV6-2 or TRBV6-3 and TRBJ2-3; D gene ambiguous. The CDR3 spans 12 residues. Germline loops: CDR1 MNHEY, CDR2 SVGEGT. Deletions cut 2 bases from V and 4 bases from J, with 4 bases between. The CDR3 reads CASSYPADTQYF. CDR3 coding DNA: TGTGCCAGCAGTTACCCGGCAGATACGCAGTATTTT.

The chain links TRBV2 to TRBJ1-2, with D possibly being TRBD1 (6 bases). Trimming removed 9 bases at V and 0 bases at J, with 17 bases between. This CDR3 spans 15 amino acids. Germline V gives CDR1 SNHLY, CDR2 FYNNEI. The CDR3 reads CASTGTPFSNYGYTF. The CDR3 DNA reads as TGTGCCAGTACCGGGACACCGTTCTCTAACTATGGCTACACCTTC.

The chain uses TRBV6-5 and TRBJ2-5, with TRBD1 matching 8 bases. Germline-derived CDR1 and CDR2 are MNHEY and SVGAGI. Trimming took 0 bases from V and 4 from J; bases not matched to a gene: 7. The CDR3 runs to 16 residues. For the CDR3, the DNA is TGTGCCAGCAGTTACTCGCCGCGGACAGGGTCAGAGACCCAGTACTTC. Translated, it gives CASSYSPRTGSETQYF.

In its sample, this clonotype was seen many times. The rearrangement links TRBV11-2 to TRBJ1-2, with TRBD1 identical over 9 bases. The V and J ends lost 6 bases and 7 bases, in that order; junction bases with no gene match: 12. The V gene's germline CDR1 is SGHAT and CDR2 FQNNGV. CDR3 length: 15 residues. CDR3 sequence: CASRRGGQGFSGYTF. The CDR3 region has the DNA TGTGCCAGCAGGAGGGGAGGACAGGGGTTCAGTGGCTACACCTTC.